The 32 T cell receptor beta chains presented below share a single source sample, sequenced in a study of cytomegalovirus exposure and HLA in healthy donors. Primers for the PCR totalled 60 Vbeta and 13 Jbeta. Sequenced by immunoSEQ multiplex PCR; TCRdb stores in-frame clones only, minus some. The sample holds 200,000 or so clones, roughly 84% seen once. Sequenced input: PBMCs. The receptor set was obtained from a boy aged 5 to 17 in good health and CMV-seronegative.

The V and J genes are TRBV19 and TRBJ1-2; TRBD1 agrees at 8 bases. The CDR3 consists of 15 residues. The V gene end was trimmed by 4 bases and the J gene end by 2 bases; junction bases not matched to a gene: 6. CDR1 and CDR2 from the germline V gene are LNHDA and SQIVND (reference sequence). The CDR3 loop is CASSTGQGKNYGYTF. The CDR3 DNA reads TGTGCCAGTAGTACCGGACAGGGAAAAAACTATGGCTACACCTTC.

The chain combines TRBV27 with TRBJ2-7, with 9 bases aligning to TRBD1. The CDR3 has 14 amino acids. With 5 bases clipped from V and 2 bases from J, the junction kept 4 bases outside the gene matches. The germline CDR1 and CDR2 sequences are MNHEY and SMNVEV (reference sequence). The CDR3 reads CASSVWTGAYEQYF. The CDR3 DNA follows: TGTGCCAGCAGTGTATGGACAGGGGCCTACGAGCAGTACTTC.

The chain joins TRBV30 to TRBJ2-2; 7 nucleotides match TRBD1. Germline V gene data show CDR1 as GTSNPN and CDR2 as SVGIG (reference sequence). V trimming: 1 base; J trimming: 2 bases; junction bases outside the gene matches: 4. CDR3 length equals 15 residues. The CDR3 region has the DNA TGTGCCTGGAGTGCCGGGACAGAAAACACCGGGGAGCTGTTTTTT. Encoded protein: CAWSAGTENTGELFF.

The rearrangement uses TRBV27 and TRBJ2-2; a weak D match, TRBD1 (6 bases). Germline CDR1 and CDR2: MNHEY and SMNVEV (reference sequence). Trimming removed 6 bases at V and 7 bases at J, with 9 bases between. The CDR3 is made up of 12 amino acids. The CDR3 coding sequence is TGTGCCAGCAGCCAGGGGTTCGGGGAGCTGTTTTTT. This codes for CASSQGFGELFF.

This rearrangement joins TRBV5-6 to TRBJ1-5; 7 bases agree with TRBD1. CDR1 and CDR2 from the germline V gene are SGHDT and YYEEEE. The CDR3 is made up of 17 amino acids. V dropped 1 base and J dropped 4; count of bases not matched to a gene: 11. The DNA for the CDR3 is TGTGCCAGCAGCTTGTTTTTACGGGGACAGAGAAATCAGCCCCAGCATTTT. Translating it yields CASSLFLRGQRNQPQHF. Supplemented by reference TRBV5-6 and TRBJ1-5, the full variable domain reads DAGVTQSPTHLIKTRGQQVTLRCSPKSGHDTVSWYQQALGQGPQFIFQYYEEEERQRGNFPDRFSGHQFPNYSSELNVNALLLGDSALYLCASSLFLRGQRNQPQHFGDGTRLSIL.

The chain couples TRBV29-1 to TRBJ2-1; 7 nucleotides agree with TRBD2. The CDR3 spans 13 residues. From germline, CDR1 is SQVTM and CDR2 ANQGSEA. V shed 4 bases, J shed 6 bases, and the junction held 6 bases outside the gene matches. The CDR3 sequence: CSVVRGRRNEQFF. DNA of the CDR3: TGCAGCGTTGTACGCGGGAGACGCAATGAGCAGTTCTTC.

The chain links TRBV7-9 to TRBJ1-4, with 12 bases that match TRBD1. This CDR3 comprises 15 residues. Germline CDR1 SEHNR, CDR2 FQNEAQ (reference sequence). V shed 5 bases, J shed 7 bases, and the junction held 5 bases outside the gene matches. The CDR3: CASSPGDRGLEKLFF. CDR3 in DNA: TGTGCCAGCAGCCCGGGGGACAGGGGGCTTGAAAAACTGTTTTTT.

This rearrangement joins TRBV4-1 to TRBJ1-2, with D possibly TRBD1 on 6 matching bases. Germline V gene data show CDR1 as MGHRA and CDR2 as YSYEKL. The CDR3 extends over 16 amino acids. Trimming took off 3 bases at V and 8 bases at J, with 22 bases between the two ends. In DNA form, the CDR3 reads TGCGCCAGCAGCCATGTTAGCCCTCAACAGGGACACGGCTACACCTTC. It yields the protein CASSHVSPQQGHGYTF.

The V call is TRBV28, the J call TRBJ1-5, with D uncertain. Germline lookup yields CDR1 MDHEN and CDR2 SYDVKM. Trimming cost V 8 bases and J 2 bases, with 22 bases left between them. CDR3 length: 17 residues. CDR3 sequence reads: CASGTTSGLRGNQPQHF. The CDR3 nucleotides read TGTGCCAGCGGAACTACCTCGGGTCTACGGGGCAATCAGCCCCAGCATTTT.

The table lists this clone with a few counts. The chain recombines TRBV5-1 with TRBJ2-1, with 15 bases lining up with TRBD2. There are 15 residues in the CDR3. Looked up from germline, CDR1 is SGHRS and CDR2 is YFSETQ. The ends lost 3 bases at V and 10 bases at J; junction bases unmatched: 5. Here the CDR3 DNA reads TGCGCCAGCAGCTCTGGACTAGCGGGGGGGCACGAGCAGTTCTTC. Translating it yields CASSSGLAGGHEQFF.

The rearrangement joins TRBV29-1 to TRBJ1-1; TRBD1 matches at 7 bases. Germline CDR1 is SQVTM and CDR2 is ANQGSEA. CDR3 length: 15 residues. The J segment lost 1 base and the V segment lost 1 base, leaving 6 bases of the junction unmatched. The CDR3 bases are TGCAGCGTTGAAGGAACAGGGGCCCGGAACACTGAAGCTTTCTTT. This encodes CSVEGTGARNTEAFF. The full variable domain, in which reference TRBV29-1 and TRBJ1-1 provide the parts outside the CDR3, is SAVISQKPSRDICQRGTSLTIQCQVDSQVTMMFWYRQQPGQSLTLIATANQGSEATYESGFVIDKFPISRPNLTFSTLTVSNMSPEDSSIYLCSVEGTGARNTEAFFGQGTRLTVV.

About this clone itself: One junction end does not reproduce the germline sequence, and a read error may be involved. This chain uses TRBV7-9 with TRBJ2-2; no definite D call. Germline V gives CDR1 SEHNR, CDR2 FQNEAQ (reference sequence). This CDR3 comprises 15 residues. In DNA form, the CDR3 reads TGTTCCAGCAGCTTATACCGGGCGAACACCGGGGAGCTGTTTTTT. The encoded protein is CSSSLYRANTGELFF.

The rearrangement uses TRBV13 and TRBJ2-6, with a weak D call TRBD1 (6 bases). Germline V gene lookup returns CDR1 PRHDT and CDR2 FYEKMQ (reference sequence). The CDR3 contains 16 residues. Trimming shortened V by 6 bases and J by 0 bases, and 12 bases separated the two germline ends. The CDR3 here is CASSFTGSSGANVLTF. The CDR3 DNA is TGTGCCAGCAGTTTTACAGGGAGCTCTGGGGCCAACGTCCTGACTTTC.

V usage is TRBV5-4 and J usage is TRBJ1-4; D is ambiguous. V lost 1 base and J lost 6, with 4 bases in between. The CDR3 is 12 residues long. Germline values: CDR1 SGHNT, CDR2 YYREEE (reference sequence). The DNA of the CDR3 is TGTGCCAGCAGCTTGCTCGATGAAAAACTGTTTTTT. Its translation: CASSLLDEKLFF.

The V gene is TRBV30, the J gene TRBJ2-7; D call uncertain. Germline-derived CDR1 and CDR2 are GTSNPN and SVGIG (reference sequence). The CDR3 sequence is 13 residues long. Between the trimmed V and J ends, which lost 8 bases and 3 bases, there was a span of 17 bases. The CDR3: CAVITTSFYEQYF. The CDR3 bases are TGTGCCGTAATAACCACTTCATTCTACGAGCAGTACTTC.

The chain employs TRBV11-2 and TRBJ2-3; 7 bases are shared with TRBD2. Germline V gene data show CDR1 as SGHAT and CDR2 as FQNNGV. The CDR3 contains 15 residues. The V and J ends lost 5 bases and 3 bases, in that order; junction bases with no gene match: 8. CDR3 sequence: CASSVTLGRTDTQYF. The DNA of the CDR3 is TGTGCCAGCAGCGTCACTCTCGGGAGGACAGATACGCAGTATTTT.

This chain joins TRBV5-4 and TRBJ1-4; 8 bases fit TRBD1. Germline values: CDR1 SGHNT, CDR2 YYREEE (reference sequence). V dropped 4 bases and J dropped 11; count of bases not matched to a gene: 7. This CDR3 is built from 13 residues. This CDR3 reads CASSVDRERKLFF. DNA for the CDR3: TGTGCCAGCAGCGTGGACAGGGAGCGCAAACTGTTTTTT.

The V gene is TRBV12-5, the J gene TRBJ2-7; D may be TRBD1 (6 bases). Trimming took 0 bases from V and 1 from J, leaving 16 bases between them. There are 17 residues in the CDR3. Germline assignment: CDR1 LGHNT and CDR2 FRNRAP. Here the CDR3 reads CASGLVGVRQGSYEQYF. The CDR3 DNA reads as TGTGCTAGTGGTTTGGTCGGTGTAAGGCAGGGGTCCTACGAGCAGTACTTC.

The chain has TRBV30 and TRBJ2-7, with D possibly TRBD2 on 6 matching bases. The V end lost 5 bases, the J end lost 0 bases, and 11 bases lay between the germline ends. Germline V CDR1 and CDR2: GTSNPN, SVGIG (reference sequence). This CDR3 contains 13 residues. This chain's CDR3 is CAWGDGSSYEQYF. CDR3 nucleotide sequence: TGTGCCTGGGGGGACGGGAGCTCCTACGAGCAGTACTTC.

The V call is TRBV19, the J call TRBJ1-5; 8 nucleotides match TRBD1. Germline CDR1 and CDR2: LNHDA and SQIVND (reference sequence). V dropped 3 bases and J dropped 7; count of bases not matched to a gene: 8. The CDR3 covers 15 residues. The CDR3 is CASSMRGQAGQPQHF. CDR3 DNA: TGTGCCAGTAGTATGCGGGGACAGGCGGGCCAGCCCCAGCATTTT. Full variable domain (outside the CDR3, taken from reference TRBV19 and TRBJ1-5): DGGITQSPKYLFRKEGQNVTLSCEQNLNHDAMYWYRQDPGQGLRLIYYSQIVNDFQKGDIAEGYSVSREKKESFPLTVTSAQKNPTAFYLCASSMRGQAGQPQHFGDGTRLSIL.

The chain recombines TRBV19 with TRBJ2-1; 14 bases match TRBD2. The V gene end was trimmed by 5 bases and the J gene end by 4 bases; junction bases not matched to a gene: 4. The germline gives CDR1 LNHDA, CDR2 SQIVND (reference sequence). CDR3 length equals 16 residues. The CDR3 sequence is CASSWGTSGRYNEQFF. The CDR3 DNA reads as TGTGCCAGTAGTTGGGGGACTAGCGGGAGATACAATGAGCAGTTCTTC.

V is TRBV5-1 and J is TRBJ2-5, with 11 bases that match TRBD1. Germline-derived CDR1 and CDR2 are SGHRS and YFSETQ. The CDR3 length is 15 residues. After removal of 1 base from V and 4 bases from J, the junction contained 3 bases not matched to a gene. The CDR3 is CASSLLGTGGETQYF. CDR3 nucleotide sequence: TGCGCCAGCAGCTTGCTCGGGACAGGGGGAGAGACCCAGTACTTC. Combining the CDR3 with reference TRBV5-1 and TRBJ2-5 gives the whole variable domain KAGVTQTPRYLIKTRGQQVTLSCSPISGHRSVSWYQQTPGQGLQFLFEYFSETQRNKGNFPGRFSGRQFSNSRSEMNVSTLELGDSALYLCASSLLGTGGETQYFGPGTRLLVL.

The genes are TRBV21-1 and TRBJ1-5; the listed D gene, TRBD1, was not tested against the DNA. TRBV21-1 is classified as a pseudogene. The CDR3 covers 16 residues. The CDR3 reads CASSNDAGTGNQPQHF. The CDR3 nucleotides are TGTGCCAGCAGCAACGACGCCGGGACAGGGAATCAGCCCCAGCATTTT.

V usage is TRBV9 and J usage is TRBJ2-7, with D possibly matching TRBD2 (6 bases). CDR3 length: 15 residues. V lost 3 bases and J lost 2, with 15 bases in between. The germline gives CDR1 SGDLS, CDR2 YYNGEE. The CDR3 protein is CASSGTGTAPYEQYF. The CDR3, as DNA: TGTGCCAGCAGCGGGACCGGGACTGCGCCCTACGAGCAGTACTTC.

In its sample, this clone was seen a few times. This chain connects TRBV6-5 to TRBJ2-2; the match to TRBD1 covers 7 bases. Germline V gene lookup returns CDR1 MNHEY and CDR2 SVGAGI. The CDR3 extends over 15 amino acids. J was trimmed by 4 bases and V by 6 bases; bases with no gene match: 8. CDR3 bases: TGTGCCAGCAGATATTTACAGGGGCCCACCGGGGAGCTGTTTTTT. Translated, it gives CASRYLQGPTGELFF.

The V call is TRBV5-1, the J call TRBJ1-2; 8 positions agree with TRBD1. J lost 8 bases, V lost 3 bases, and 3 bases had no gene match. The germline CDR1 and CDR2 sequences are SGHRS and YFSETQ. The CDR3 totals 12 residues. Written as DNA, the CDR3 is TGCGCCAGCAGCTCCACAGGGGGAGGCTACACCTTC. It is translated as CASSSTGGGYTF.

J is TRBJ1-3 and V is TRBV27; 7 bases agree with TRBD1. J gave up 5 bases and V 8 bases, and 9 bases lay outside the gene matches. The CDR3 consists of 14 residues. Germline CDR1 reads MNHEY; CDR2 reads SMNVEV (reference sequence). The CDR3 DNA sequence: TGTGCCAGCGGACCCTGGGACAGCCGAAACACCATATATTTT. Translation: CASGPWDSRNTIYF.

The chain couples TRBV7-6 to TRBJ2-5; 14 bases align to TRBD2. The CDR3 extends over 17 amino acids. Germline CDR1 is SGHVS and CDR2 is FNYEAQ. J gave up 4 bases and V 2 bases, and 6 bases lay outside the gene matches. The CDR3 nucleotides read TGTGCCAGCAGCTTAACCGAAGGACTAGCGGGAGGAGAGACCCAGTACTTC. Translation gives CASSLTEGLAGGETQYF.

Regarding this clone: The junction and the germline gene differ at one end; a read error may be behind it. The chain joins TRBV7-9 to TRBJ1-2, with D hard to call. Germline V gene data show CDR1 as SEHNR and CDR2 as FQNEAQ (reference sequence). The CDR3 has 14 amino acids. This chain's CDR3 is CSSSLDELNYGYTF. The CDR3 nucleotides are TGTTCCAGCAGCTTAGACGAGTTAAACTATGGCTACACCTTC.

CDR3 in amino acids: CATSGLAGVNEQFF. The CDR3 region has the DNA TGTGCCACCAGTGGGCTAGCGGGAGTGAATGAGCAGTTCTTC. The rearrangement uses TRBV15 and TRBJ2-1; 10 positions match TRBD2. The CDR3 runs 14 residues. J gave up 7 bases and V 6 bases, and 6 bases lay outside the gene matches. Germline V gives CDR1 LNHNV, CDR2 YYDKDF (reference sequence). Full variable domain (outside the CDR3, taken from reference TRBV15 and TRBJ2-1): DAMVIQNPRYQVTQFGKPVTLSCSQTLNHNVMYWYQQKSSQAPKLLFHYYDKDFNNEADTPDNFQSRRPNTSFCFLDIRSPGLGDTAMYLCATSGLAGVNEQFFGPGTRLTVL.

This chain connects TRBV29-1 to TRBJ1-2; D is perhaps TRBD1 (6 bases). The germline CDR1 and CDR2 sequences are SQVTM and ANQGSEA. This CDR3 is built from 12 residues. The V end lost 4 bases, the J end lost 8 bases, and 14 bases lay between the germline ends. CDR3 loop: CSVGEQGGGYTF. The CDR3 DNA is TGCAGCGTTGGGGAACAGGGCGGGGGCTACACCTTC. Supplemented by reference TRBV29-1 and TRBJ1-2, the full variable domain reads SAVISQKPSRDICQRGTSLTIQCQVDSQVTMMFWYRQQPGQSLTLIATANQGSEATYESGFVIDKFPISRPNLTFSTLTVSNMSPEDSSIYLCSVGEQGGGYTFGSGTRLTVV.

This chain joins TRBV30 and TRBJ2-7, with 8 positions matching TRBD1. CDR1 is GTSNPN, CDR2 SVGIG, per germline (reference sequence). The trim removed 5 bases at V and 3 bases at J, leaving 6 bases unmatched. The CDR3 sequence is 13 residues long. The CDR3 DNA reads TGTGCCTGGTCCGCGGGACAGGACTACGAGCAGTACTTC. Translating gives CAWSAGQDYEQYF.